This T cell receptor (beta chain) was identified in a study of blood T cells in healthy people across ages (dated by TCRdb to the mid-2010s). Looking at the study overall: In model experiments, roughly one uniquely barcoded TCR beta cDNA molecule per two T cells was captured by template switching. To track age-related changes in TCR beta repertoire diversity, the study relied on deep sequencing normalized with unique cDNA molecular identifiers. For two donors (one aged 18 to 30 and one aged 80 or older), the study analyzed two additional independent replicas of 1 million unique cDNA reads from the same blood draw. Donors were grouped into four age groups: young (average roughly 17 years), middle-aged (roughly 38), aged (around 66) and long-lived (just over 80).

V is cut by 1 base and J by 1 base, and the space between the germline ends is 7 bases. CDR1 and CDR2 were assigned from the germline V gene as MGHRA and YSYEKL. Inclusive of the bounding cysteine and phenylalanine, the CDR3 is 14 residues long. CDR3 DNA only is kept here, 42 bases in frame from base 1. Library construction relied on 5' RACE. Sequenced using an Illumina HiSeq 2500. A second PCR of roughly 7 to 11 cycles was performed with a sample-barcoded 5' primer and a J-beta primer mix. A unique molecular identifier was introduced onto each TCR beta cDNA molecule by a template-switch 5' adaptor carrying 12 random nucleotides. At least 2.5 million CDR3-containing paired-end reads were obtained from each sample. All of the RNA was converted into first-strand cDNA using the Mint cDNA synthesis kit, with a TRBC-specific oligonucleotide serving as the primer. After uracil-DNA glycosylase treatment, a first 18-cycle PCR used universal primers M1SS and BC2_uni_R on all cDNA. In the paper's pipeline: Normalization of each sample was performed by random selection of 1 million high-quality reads, each carrying a distinct molecular identifier. Instead of being binned into consensus sequences, reads that shared molecular identifiers were thrown out. MiTCR, set to a Q25 quality threshold and the strictest error-elimination algorithm, was used for CDR3 identification, clonotype clustering and error correction. A nonparametric unseen species model with Euler transformation was used to estimate a lower bound on total TCR beta diversity. Clones were called with MiXCR by TCRdb after fastp trimmed the public reads at Q25, and only in-frame beta chains were retained. Rows are unified per CDR3 protein, each entry keeping the most common DNA and genes. TCRdb's processing, not the authors' own work, is the source of the V and J calls. This sample is represented by 900,000 to 950,000 distinct CDR3 sequences; roughly 28% of them were singletons. Jointly, the top ten make up approximately 10% of the sample.

Points the paper makes about the study in general: The long-lived group showed more naive CD4+ T cells, fewer expanded clones and increased TCR diversity than the aged group, suggesting age selection. Estimates of total diversity based on one million sequenced T cells were considered lower bounds and underestimates. Bulk unsorted PBMC profiling prevented conclusive comparison of naive and antigen-experienced compartments. A strong correlation was found between observed TCR beta diversity and the percentage of naive T cells measured by flow cytometry. As age increased, observed TCR beta diversity per million T cells dropped in a roughly linear way, and a significant reduction was already evident by age approximately 40. Because donor CMV infection status was unknown, age-related changes in expanded clonotypes were potentially confounded.

This clonotype was counted at least ten times. Its antigen has not been determined. Base-call qualities are not available, and no considerably larger clone is one nucleotide away. Donors were a few dozen systemically healthy Caucasian individuals from Russia aged 6 to 90 years. Ten milliliters of peripheral blood were collected from each donor into EDTA-treated Vacutainer tubes. Ficoll-Paque density-gradient centrifugation was used to isolate PBMCs, with at least 7 million per sample. Total RNA was extracted from PBMCs with Trizol reagent, with at least 5 micrograms obtained per sample. For every donor, an aliquot of PBMCs went through flow cytometry to measure the percentages of naive CD45RAhigh/CD27high T cells. The sample was also linked to a second study, of T cells of mothers and their children. Reported in the second study: Nine systemically healthy Caucasian individuals served as donors, namely three mothers together with their six children. cDNA synthesis used all of the extracted RNA, with around 1.5 ug of RNA in each 15 ul reaction. In the second PCR, the M1S primer added sample barcodes and 2-4 random nucleotides. Each mother yielded over 8 million TCR beta CDR3 reads and each child 2.5 million to 3 million reads. TCR recombination output is similarly shaped by thymic selection in related and unrelated pairs, with a minor effect exerted by inherited differences. Normalized repertoire overlap was always slightly but never significantly higher in related than unrelated mother-child pairs. No persistent microchimeric T cell clones were found, with a detection sensitivity of approximately 100 clones per million clonotypes. To look for features that set related mother-child pairs apart from unrelated individuals, the researchers ran deep NGS to compare the TCR beta repertoires of mothers and children. The mean age was roughly 36 +/- 4 years for the mothers and roughly 11 +/- 4 years for the children. Libraries were sequenced on Illumina HiSeq 2000 with 100+100 nt paired-end reads after adapter ligation with NEBNext reagents. To prevent cross-contamination, the mother and child libraries were prepared a month apart and were sequenced in separate runs. For each donor, somewhere between roughly 450,000 and 2,100,000 distinct TCR beta clonotypes were identified. Naive TCR beta clonotypes were estimated from low-frequency clonotypes matched to each donor's FACS-determined naive share, without sorting.

The chain is encoded by TRBV4-1 joined to TRBJ2-5, and possibly TRBD2, on 5 matching bases. The receptor was isolated from a woman aged 40 to 49 in good health. Material: blood. The CDR3 region: CASSQGAGQETQYF. The sequenced DNA is TGCGCCAGCAGCCAAGGGGCGGGCCAAGAGACCCAGTACTTC.